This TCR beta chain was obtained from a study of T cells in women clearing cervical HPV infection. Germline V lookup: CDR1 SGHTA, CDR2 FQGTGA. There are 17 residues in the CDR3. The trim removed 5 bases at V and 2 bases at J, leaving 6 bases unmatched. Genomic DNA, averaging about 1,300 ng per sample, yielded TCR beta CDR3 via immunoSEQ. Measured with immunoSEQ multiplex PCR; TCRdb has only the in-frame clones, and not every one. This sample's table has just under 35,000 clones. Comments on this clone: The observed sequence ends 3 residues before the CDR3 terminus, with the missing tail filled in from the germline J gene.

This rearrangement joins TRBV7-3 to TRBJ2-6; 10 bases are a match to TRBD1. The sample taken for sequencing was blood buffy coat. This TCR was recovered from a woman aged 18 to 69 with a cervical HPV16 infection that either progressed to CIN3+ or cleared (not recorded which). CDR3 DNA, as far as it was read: TGTGCCAGCAGCGGCGACAGGGGGCAGACTGGGGCCAACGTC. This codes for CASSGDRGQTGANV. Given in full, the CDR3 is CASSGDRGQTGANVLTF.